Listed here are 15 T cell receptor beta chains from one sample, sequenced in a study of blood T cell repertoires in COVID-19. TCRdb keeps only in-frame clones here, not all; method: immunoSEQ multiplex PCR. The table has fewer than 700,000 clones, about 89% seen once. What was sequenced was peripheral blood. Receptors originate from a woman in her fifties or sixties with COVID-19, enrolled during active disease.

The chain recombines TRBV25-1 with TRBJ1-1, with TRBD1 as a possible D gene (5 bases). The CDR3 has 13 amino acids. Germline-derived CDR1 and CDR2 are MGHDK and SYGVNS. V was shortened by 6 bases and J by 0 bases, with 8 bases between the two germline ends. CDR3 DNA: TGTGCCAGCAGAGCAGGGATGAACACTGAAGCTTTCTTT. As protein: CASRAGMNTEAFF.

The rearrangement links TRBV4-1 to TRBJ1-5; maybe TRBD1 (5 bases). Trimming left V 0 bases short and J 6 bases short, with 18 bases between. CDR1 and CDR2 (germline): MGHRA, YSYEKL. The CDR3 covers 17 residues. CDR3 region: CASSQEGGYGRGQPQHF. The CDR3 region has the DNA TGCGCCAGCAGCCAAGAGGGGGGGTATGGTCGGGGTCAGCCCCAGCATTTT.

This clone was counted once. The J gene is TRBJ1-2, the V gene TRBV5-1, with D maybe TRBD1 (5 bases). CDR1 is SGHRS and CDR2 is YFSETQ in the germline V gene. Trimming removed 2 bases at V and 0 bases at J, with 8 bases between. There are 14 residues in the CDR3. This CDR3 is CASSFGGTNYGYTF. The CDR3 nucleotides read TGCGCCAGCAGCTTTGGGGGGACTAACTATGGCTACACCTTC.

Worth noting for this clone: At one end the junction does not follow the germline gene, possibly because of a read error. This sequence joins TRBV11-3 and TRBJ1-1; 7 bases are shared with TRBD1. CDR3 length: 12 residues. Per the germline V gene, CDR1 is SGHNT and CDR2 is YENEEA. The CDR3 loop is CASSRDSRSLVF. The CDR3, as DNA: TGTGCCAGCAGCCGGGACAGCCGAAGCTTGGTCTTT. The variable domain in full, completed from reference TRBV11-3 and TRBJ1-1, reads EAGVVQSPRYKIIEKKQPVAFWCNPISGHNTLYWYLQNLGQGPELLIRYENEEAVDDSQLPKDRFSAERLKGVDSTLKIQPAELGDSAVYLCASSRDSRSLVFGQGTRLTVV.

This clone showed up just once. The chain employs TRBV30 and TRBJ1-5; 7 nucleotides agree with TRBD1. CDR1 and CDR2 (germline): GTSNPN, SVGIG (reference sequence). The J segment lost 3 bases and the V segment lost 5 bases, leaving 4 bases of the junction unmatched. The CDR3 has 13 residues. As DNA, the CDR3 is TGTGCCTGGGGGACAGACGACAATCAGCCCCAGCATTTT. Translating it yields CAWGTDDNQPQHF.

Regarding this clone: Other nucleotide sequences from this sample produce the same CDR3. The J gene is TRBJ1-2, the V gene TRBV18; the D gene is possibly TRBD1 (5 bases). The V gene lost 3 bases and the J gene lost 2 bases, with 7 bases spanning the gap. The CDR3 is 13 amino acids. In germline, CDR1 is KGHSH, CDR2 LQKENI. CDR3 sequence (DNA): TGTGCCAGCTCACCTCAGGGAAACTATGGCTACACCTTC. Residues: CASSPQGNYGYTF.

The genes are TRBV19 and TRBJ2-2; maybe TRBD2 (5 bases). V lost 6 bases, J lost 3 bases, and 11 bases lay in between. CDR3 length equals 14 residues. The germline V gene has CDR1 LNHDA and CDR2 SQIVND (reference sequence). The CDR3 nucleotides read TGTGCCAGTAGGTTAGACTACTACACCGGGGAGCTGTTTTTT. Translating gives CASRLDYYTGELFF.

CDR3 protein: CASSFLGAGGSTDTQYF. For the CDR3, the DNA is TGTGCCAGCAGCTTTCTAGGAGCGGGGGGTAGCACAGATACGCAGTATTTT. The rearrangement links TRBV11-2 to TRBJ2-3, with 9 bases lining up with TRBD2. Trimming at V came to 3 bases and at J to 0 bases, leaving 7 bases not matched to a gene. Per germline, CDR1 SGHAT and CDR2 FQNNGV. The CDR3 contains 17 residues.

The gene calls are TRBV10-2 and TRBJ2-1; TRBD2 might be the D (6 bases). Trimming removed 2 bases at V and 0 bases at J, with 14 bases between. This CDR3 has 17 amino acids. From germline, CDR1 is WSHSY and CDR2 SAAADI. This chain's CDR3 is CASSEGPGESSYNEQFF. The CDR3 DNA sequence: TGCGCCAGCAGTGAGGGACCGGGGGAGAGCTCCTACAATGAGCAGTTCTTC.

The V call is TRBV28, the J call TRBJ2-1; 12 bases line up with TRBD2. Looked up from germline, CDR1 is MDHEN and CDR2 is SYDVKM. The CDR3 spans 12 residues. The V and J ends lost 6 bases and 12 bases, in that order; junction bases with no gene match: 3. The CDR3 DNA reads TGTGCCAGCAGGACTAGCGGGGGTGTGCAGTTCTTC. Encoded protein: CASRTSGGVQFF.

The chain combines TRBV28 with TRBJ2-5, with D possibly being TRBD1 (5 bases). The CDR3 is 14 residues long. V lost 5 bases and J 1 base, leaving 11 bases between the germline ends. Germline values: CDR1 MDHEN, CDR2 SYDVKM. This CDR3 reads CASSQDKTQETQYF. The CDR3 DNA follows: TGTGCCAGCAGTCAGGACAAAACCCAAGAGACCCAGTACTTC. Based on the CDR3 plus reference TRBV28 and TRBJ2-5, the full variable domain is DVKVTQSSRYLVKRTGEKVFLECVQDMDHENMFWYRQDPGLGLRLIYFSYDVKMKEKGDIPEGYSVSREKKERFSLILESASTNQTSMYLCASSQDKTQETQYFGPGTRLLVL.

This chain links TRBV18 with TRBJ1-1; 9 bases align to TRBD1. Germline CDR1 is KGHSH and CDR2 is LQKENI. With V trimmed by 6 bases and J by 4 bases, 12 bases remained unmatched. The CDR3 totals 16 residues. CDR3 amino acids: CASSQRTGGAGTEAFF. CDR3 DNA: TGTGCCAGCTCTCAAAGAACAGGGGGCGCCGGCACTGAAGCTTTCTTT.

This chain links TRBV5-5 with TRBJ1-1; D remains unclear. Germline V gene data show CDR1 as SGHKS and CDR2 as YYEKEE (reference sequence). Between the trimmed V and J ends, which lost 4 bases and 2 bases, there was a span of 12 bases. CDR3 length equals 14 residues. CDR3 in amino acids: CASSKREPNTEAFF. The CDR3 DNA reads TGTGCCAGCAGCAAGAGGGAGCCCAACACTGAAGCTTTCTTT.

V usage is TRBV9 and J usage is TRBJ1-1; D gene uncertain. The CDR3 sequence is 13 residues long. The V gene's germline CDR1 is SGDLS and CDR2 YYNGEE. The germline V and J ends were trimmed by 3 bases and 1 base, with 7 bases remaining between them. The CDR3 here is CASSDSQNTEAFF. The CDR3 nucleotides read TGTGCCAGCAGCGACAGCCAGAACACTGAAGCTTTCTTT. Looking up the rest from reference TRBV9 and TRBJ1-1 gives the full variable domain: DSGVTQTPKHLITATGQRVTLRCSPRSGDLSVYWYQQSLDQGLQFLIQYYNGEERAKGNILERFSAQQFPDLHSELNLSSLELGDSALYFCASSDSQNTEAFFGQGTRLTVV.

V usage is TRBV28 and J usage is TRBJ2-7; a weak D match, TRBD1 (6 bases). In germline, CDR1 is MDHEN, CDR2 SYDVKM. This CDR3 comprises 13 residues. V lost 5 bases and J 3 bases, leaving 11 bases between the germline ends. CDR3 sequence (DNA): TGTGCCAGCAGTCCCACAGGGTTCTACGAGCAGTACTTC. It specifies CASSPTGFYEQYF.